This entry concerns a single TCR beta chain. Antigen unknown. Germline-derived CDR1 and CDR2 are LNHDA and SQIVND (reference sequence). With 5 bases clipped from V and 2 bases from J, the junction kept 3 bases outside the gene matches. The CDR3 is made up of 14 amino acids. This specimen comes from a study of coeliac disease. Overall study results and limits: TRB repertoires were largely private, with most amino acid sequences found in only one sample.

The protocol was immunoSEQ multiplex PCR, while the TCRdb copy is restricted to in-frame clones and leaves out a portion. The sample yields under 3,000 clones, roughly 66% seen once. The sequence was obtained from a woman between 70 and 85 years old with celiac disease on a gluten-free diet. The chain links TRBV19 to TRBJ1-5, with 7 positions matching TRBD1. Material for sequencing was lamina propria lymphocytes from the gut. In DNA, the CDR3 is TGTGCCAGTAGTGATACAGGGGGCAATCAGCCCCAGCATTTT. Its translation is CASSDTGGNQPQHF. Drawing the rest from reference TRBV19 and TRBJ1-5, the complete variable domain is DGGITQSPKYLFRKEGQNVTLSCEQNLNHDAMYWYRQDPGQGLRLIYYSQIVNDFQKGDIAEGYSVSREKKESFPLTVTSAQKNPTAFYLCASSDTGGNQPQHFGDGTRLSIL.